Shown below are 11 T cell receptor beta chains from a single sample sequenced in a study of T cells expressing NK-cell markers. TCRdb reworked the 5' RACE reads into one entry per CDR3 protein, no DNA. The repertoire table contains 400,000 to 500,000 distinct CDR3 sequences. The source material was blood T cells: a sorted CD56 or NKG2C T cell subset, CD4+ or CD8+ T cells, or bulk PBMC T cells (not recorded which). The receptors originated from a woman aged 18 to 75 in good health.

The gene calls are TRBV5-8 and TRBJ2-3; as DNA is missing, the TRBD1 call by TCRdb cannot be tested. The CDR3 totals 16 residues. In germline, CDR1 is SGHTS, CDR2 YDEGEE. The CDR3 sequence: CASSLSHRPTTDTQYF.

V and J are TRBV3-1 and TRBJ2-5; TCRdb proposes TRBD2, but this gene call is untestable without DNA. This CDR3 is 17 amino acids long. Germline V gene data show CDR1 as LGHDT and CDR2 as YNNKEL (reference sequence). CDR3 in amino acids: CASSQQTSGSRQETQYF.

The chain is built from TRBV6-2 or TRBV6-3 and TRBJ2-5; without DNA, the TCRdb call of TRBD2 cannot be checked. This CDR3 region has 14 residues. Germline lookup yields CDR1 MNHEY and CDR2 SVGEGT. The CDR3 sequence: CASSRDLGQETQYF.

This chain links TRBV12-3 or TRBV12-4 with TRBJ1-2; the D call of TRBD1 rests on TCRdb alone, since no DNA is present to check it. The CDR3 sequence is 15 residues long. This CDR3 is CASSWGRGANYGYTF.

The V call is TRBV29-1, the J call TRBJ2-3; with no DNA, the TCRdb D assignment of TRBD1 cannot be verified. The CDR3 has 12 amino acids. Germline V CDR1 and CDR2: SQVTM, ANQGSEA. The CDR3 sequence is CSGGTDTDTQYF.

The chain couples TRBV6-2 or TRBV6-3 to TRBJ2-7; TCRdb outputs TRBD1, but without DNA this stays unchecked. The CDR3 covers 16 residues. The germline V gene has CDR1 MNHEY and CDR2 SVGEGT. The CDR3 is CASSYSTWTGNYEQYF.

The chain has TRBV23-1 and TRBJ2-2; the D gene TCRdb calls, TRBD1, cannot be checked with no DNA. TRBV23-1 is identified as an open reading frame with a role that is uncertain. The CDR3 runs 15 residues. This CDR3 is CASILEGANTGELFF.

This chain links TRBV12-3 or TRBV12-4 with TRBJ2-6. This CDR3 is built from 17 residues. Here the CDR3 reads CASSLGQGSSGANVLTF.

V and J are TRBV20-1 and TRBJ2-7; with no DNA, the TCRdb D assignment of TRBD1 cannot be verified. Germline V gives CDR1 DFQATT, CDR2 SNEGSKA (reference sequence). The CDR3 contains 15 residues. CDR3 protein: CSAGQGASGSYEQYF.

The chain recombines TRBV7-7 with TRBJ2-1; TCRdb's assignment of TRBD2 cannot be checked, as there is no DNA. This CDR3 region has 15 residues. Germline V lookup: CDR1 SSHAT, CDR2 FNYEAQ (reference sequence). CDR3: CASSLTSGREREQFF.

The chain links TRBV20-1 to TRBJ2-7; TCRdb picks TRBD1, but there is no DNA to check that call. The CDR3 totals 14 residues. Germline V lookup: CDR1 DFQATT, CDR2 SNEGSKA (reference sequence). The CDR3 sequence is CSASAGTVSYEQYF.